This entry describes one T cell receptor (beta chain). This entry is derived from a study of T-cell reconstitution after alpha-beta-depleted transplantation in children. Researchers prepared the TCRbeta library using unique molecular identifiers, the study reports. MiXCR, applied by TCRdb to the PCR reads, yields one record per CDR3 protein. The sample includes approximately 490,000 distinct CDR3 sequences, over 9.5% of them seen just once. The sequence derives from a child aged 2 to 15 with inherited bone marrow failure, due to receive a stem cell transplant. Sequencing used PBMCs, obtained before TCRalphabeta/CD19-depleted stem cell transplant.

As DNA, the CDR3 is TGTGCCAGCAGTACTGGACAGGGGCTTATGAAGGGATACGAGCAGTACTTC. Protein product: CASSTGQGLMKGYEQYF. The V call is TRBV6-5, the J call TRBJ2-7, with 9 nucleotides matching TRBD1. This CDR3 has 17 residues. Germline trimming cut 5 bases from V and 4 bases from J; bases unmatched to any gene: 15. Germline CDR1 reads MNHEY; CDR2 reads SVGAGI.